This TCR beta chain was captured in a study of T cell responses to AZD1222 COVID-19 vaccine (dated by TCRdb to the early 2020s). Some background on the complete study: TCR sequencing covered 230 to 250 trial participants: 207 given two doses of AZD1222 and 26 given two doses of MenACWY control vaccine. Enrollment into the trials was organized by age into subgroups of 18-55, 56-69 and 70-plus years, and those subgroups contained roughly 150, 30 and 60 TCR-sequenced participants, respectively. Study-wide conclusions, independent of this receptor: Epitopes outside the regions mutated in the B.1.351 and B.1.1.7 variants were reportedly recognized by nearly half of the unique spike-specific TCRs. CD4 TCRs associated with the vaccine covered the entire spike protein, and the dominant responses were in regions 160-218 and 743-854. Conclusions about previously exposed vaccinees are limited because only a handful of AZD1222 recipients were SARS-CoV-2 seropositive at baseline. Participants were mostly white British, with more females than males. The authors suggested clonal diversity may have been underestimated. Spike-specific TCR breadth and depth rose significantly after two AZD1222 doses compared with day 0 and with MenACWY recipients. In the small 56-69-year group, the increase in depth fell short of significance, most likely because of low power. Because no day 14 peak-response samples were available, the repertoires could be characterized only after the peak T cell response.

The CDR3 regions of human TCRbeta chains were analyzed by immunosequencing. Regarding the original processing steps: Repertoire TCRs were matched against a reference library of SARS-CoV-2-specific TCRs generated with the MIRA antigen-specificity platform. Breadth meant the fraction of unique TCRs that were SARS-CoV-2-associated, whereas depth meant the fraction of total T cells that were SARS-CoV-2-associated. Using the MIRA data, each spike-specific TCR was assigned both to the spike region to which the TCR was reactive and to a CD4 or CD8 class. Log10-transformed breadth and depth values were compared by one-way ANOVA with Sidak's multiple comparisons tests. Sourced from immuneACCESS, this table was stored by TCRdb with only in-frame sequences that have V and J called. A share of the clones is absent; for the studies checked, an unresolved V gene accounts for under half, and the remainder has no known explanation. V and J calls and clone size are as listed in that table; D and trimming were resolved from the DNA. The sample has 95,000 to 120,000 clones on record, over 85% of them singletons. The ten biggest clones cover about 3.3% of the sample.

Remarks on this clone: This clone's antigen is unknown. Base qualities are not recorded, but no much larger clone differs from it by a single base.

The time point label corresponds to: baseline before first vaccination. This specimen's treatment or condition label, interpreted: meningococcal conjugate vaccine given as trial control. The vaccinee samples were drawn from two UK trials, COV001 and COV002, one of which was a single-blind randomized controlled phase 2/3 trial testing AZD1222 (ChAdOx1 nCoV-19) in healthy adults. For TCRbeta chain sequencing, PBMC samples from trial participants were taken at day 0 and at day 28 after the second dose. The germline V gene (reference sequence) specifies SEHNR as CDR1 and FQNEAQ as CDR2. V lost 5 bases and J lost 4 bases, and the count of bases not matched to a germline gene is 5. The CDR3, cysteine through phenylalanine, is 15 amino acids long. Only the CDR3 DNA is retained, 45 bases long and in frame from the first base.

The chain links TRBV7-9 with TRBJ2-3, with 11 junctional bases fitting TRBD1. The TCR was taken from an adult in good health. The sequencing here drew on peripheral blood, taken on day 0 of MenACWY control vaccination. The CDR3 reads as follows: CASSRTGGRADTQYF. The nucleotide sequence is given as TGTGCCAGCAGCAGGACAGGGGGCAGGGCAGATACGCAGTATTTT.